This TCR beta chain was sequenced in a study of CD8+ T cells in alopecia areata. Across the whole study: For the treated group, dosing was oral tofacitinib at 5 to 10 mg twice daily. Regarding the study as a whole: The treated group had a single nonresponder, limiting CD8+ expansion-response conclusions. Relative to normal scalp, lesional scalp, especially alopecia totalis/universalis, showed higher clonality. Treatment with tofacitinib significantly lowered scalp clonality and reduced expanded CD8+ clones among the top 100.

In regard to this clone: Antigen: not known.

Indicated treatment: oral pan-JAK inhibitor, 5-10 mg twice daily. RNA was isolated and reverse transcribed to cDNA, the sequencing template. The table came from immunoSEQ multiplex PCR; TCRdb's copy has only in-frame clones and leaves some out. The repertoire has approximately 150,000 clones, about 85% of them found once; the top ten carry about 12%. The receptor was isolated from a human donor with alopecia areata. The material sequenced was CD8+ T cells sorted from blood, taken at week 4, from a patient treated with tofacitinib.

The CDR3 DNA follows: TGTGCCTGGACTTTAGCGGGAGCCACAGATACGCAGTATTTT. Protein product: CAWTLAGATDTQYF. The chain uses TRBV30 and TRBJ2-3; TRBD2 agrees at 9 bases. After removal of 4 bases from V and 2 bases from J, the junction contained 4 bases not matched to a gene. Germline values: CDR1 GTSNPN, CDR2 SVGIG (reference sequence). The CDR3 totals 14 residues.